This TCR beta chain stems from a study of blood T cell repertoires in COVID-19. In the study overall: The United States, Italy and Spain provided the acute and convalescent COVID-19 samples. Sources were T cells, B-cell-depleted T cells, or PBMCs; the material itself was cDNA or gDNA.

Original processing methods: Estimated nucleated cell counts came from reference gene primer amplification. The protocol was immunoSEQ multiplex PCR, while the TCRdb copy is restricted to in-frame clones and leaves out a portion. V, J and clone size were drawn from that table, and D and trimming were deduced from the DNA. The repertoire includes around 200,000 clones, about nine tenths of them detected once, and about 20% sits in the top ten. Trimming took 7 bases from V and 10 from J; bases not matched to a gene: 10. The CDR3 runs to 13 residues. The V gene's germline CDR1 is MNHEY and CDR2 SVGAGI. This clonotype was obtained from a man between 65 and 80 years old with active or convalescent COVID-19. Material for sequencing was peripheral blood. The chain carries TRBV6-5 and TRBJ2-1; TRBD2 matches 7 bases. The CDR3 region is CASTRQRGGEQFF. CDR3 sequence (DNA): TGTGCCAGCACCCGACAGCGGGGAGGGGAGCAGTTCTTC.